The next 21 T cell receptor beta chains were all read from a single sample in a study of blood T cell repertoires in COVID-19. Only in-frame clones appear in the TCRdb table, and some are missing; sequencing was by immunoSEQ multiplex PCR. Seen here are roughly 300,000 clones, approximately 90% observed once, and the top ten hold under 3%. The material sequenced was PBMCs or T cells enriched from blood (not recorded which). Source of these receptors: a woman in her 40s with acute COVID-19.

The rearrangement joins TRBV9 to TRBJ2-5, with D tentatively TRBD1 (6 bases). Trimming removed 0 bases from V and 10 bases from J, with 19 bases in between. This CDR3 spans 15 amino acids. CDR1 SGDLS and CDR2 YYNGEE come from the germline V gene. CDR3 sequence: CASSVEGDPWVGQYF. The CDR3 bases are TGTGCCAGCAGCGTAGAGGGGGACCCCTGGGTGGGCCAGTACTTC.

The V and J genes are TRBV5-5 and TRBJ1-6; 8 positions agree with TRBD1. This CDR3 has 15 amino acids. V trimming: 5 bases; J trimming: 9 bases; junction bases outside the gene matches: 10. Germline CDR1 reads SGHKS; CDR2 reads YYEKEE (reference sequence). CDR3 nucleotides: TGTGCCAGCAGTTCCCAGGGGGCTCCCGGTTCACCCCTCCACTTT. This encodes CASSSQGAPGSPLHF.

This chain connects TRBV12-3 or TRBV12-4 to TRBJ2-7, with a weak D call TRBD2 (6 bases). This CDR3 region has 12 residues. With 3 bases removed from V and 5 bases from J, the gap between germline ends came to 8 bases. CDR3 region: CASSLTRNEQYF. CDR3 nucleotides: TGTGCCAGCAGTTTGACTAGAAACGAGCAGTACTTC.

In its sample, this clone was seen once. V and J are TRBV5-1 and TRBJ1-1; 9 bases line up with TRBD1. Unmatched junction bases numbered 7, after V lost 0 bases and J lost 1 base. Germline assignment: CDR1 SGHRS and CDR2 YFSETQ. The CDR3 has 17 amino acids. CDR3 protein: CASSLEDRGYANTEAFF. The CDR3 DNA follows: TGCGCCAGCAGCTTGGAGGACAGGGGATATGCGAACACTGAAGCTTTCTTT.

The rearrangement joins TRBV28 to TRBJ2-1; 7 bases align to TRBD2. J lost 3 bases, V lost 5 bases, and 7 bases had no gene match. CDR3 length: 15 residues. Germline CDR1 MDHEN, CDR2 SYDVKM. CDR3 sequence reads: CASSTAGVNYNEQFF. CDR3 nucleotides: TGTGCCAGCAGTACTGCGGGGGTAAACTACAATGAGCAGTTCTTC.

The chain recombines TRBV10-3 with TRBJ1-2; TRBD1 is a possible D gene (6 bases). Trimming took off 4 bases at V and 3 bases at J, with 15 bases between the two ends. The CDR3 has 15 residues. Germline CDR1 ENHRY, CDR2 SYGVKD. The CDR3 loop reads CAISVGEGTYYGYTF. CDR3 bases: TGTGCCATCAGTGTCGGGGAAGGGACATACTATGGCTACACCTTC.

The CDR3 protein is CATSDSGPGGNQPQHF. DNA for the CDR3: TGTGCCACCAGTGATTCGGGCCCGGGAGGGAATCAGCCCCAGCATTTT. The chain has TRBV24-1 and TRBJ1-5; D is uncertain. V was clipped by 2 bases and J by 4 bases, with 14 bases between them. The CDR3 is made up of 16 amino acids. Germline CDR1 and CDR2: KGHDR and SFDVKD.

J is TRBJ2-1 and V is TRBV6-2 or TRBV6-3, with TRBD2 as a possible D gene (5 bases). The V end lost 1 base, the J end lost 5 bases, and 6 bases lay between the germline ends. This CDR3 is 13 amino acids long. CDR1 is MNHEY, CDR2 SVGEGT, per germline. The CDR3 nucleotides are TGTGCCAGCAGTTACTACGGGGACAATGAGCAGTTCTTC. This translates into CASSYYGDNEQFF.

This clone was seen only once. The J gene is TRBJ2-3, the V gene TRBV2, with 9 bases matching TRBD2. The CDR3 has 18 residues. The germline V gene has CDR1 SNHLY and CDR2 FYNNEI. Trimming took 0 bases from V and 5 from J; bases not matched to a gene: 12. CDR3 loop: CASSEAEFVAGVGDTQYF. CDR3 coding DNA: TGTGCCAGCAGTGAAGCGGAATTCGTAGCGGGAGTGGGAGATACGCAGTATTTT.

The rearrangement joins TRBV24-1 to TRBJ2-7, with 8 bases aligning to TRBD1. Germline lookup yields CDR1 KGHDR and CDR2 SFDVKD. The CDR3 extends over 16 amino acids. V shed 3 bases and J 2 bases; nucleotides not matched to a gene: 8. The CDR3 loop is CATSDPNDRGPYEQYF. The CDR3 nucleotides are TGTGCCACCAGTGATCCAAACGACAGGGGCCCCTACGAGCAGTACTTC.

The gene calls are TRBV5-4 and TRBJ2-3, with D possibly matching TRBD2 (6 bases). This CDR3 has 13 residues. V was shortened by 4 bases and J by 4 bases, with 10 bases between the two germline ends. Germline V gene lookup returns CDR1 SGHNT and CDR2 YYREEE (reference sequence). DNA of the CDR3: TGTGCCAGCAGCCGGGGGAAGGCAGATACGCAGTATTTT. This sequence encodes CASSRGKADTQYF.

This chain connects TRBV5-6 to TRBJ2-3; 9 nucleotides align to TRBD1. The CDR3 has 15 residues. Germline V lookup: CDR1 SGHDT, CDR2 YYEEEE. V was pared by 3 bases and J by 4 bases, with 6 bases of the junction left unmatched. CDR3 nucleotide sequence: TGTGCCAGCAGCTCGGGGACAGGGTATCCAGATACGCAGTATTTT. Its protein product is CASSSGTGYPDTQYF.

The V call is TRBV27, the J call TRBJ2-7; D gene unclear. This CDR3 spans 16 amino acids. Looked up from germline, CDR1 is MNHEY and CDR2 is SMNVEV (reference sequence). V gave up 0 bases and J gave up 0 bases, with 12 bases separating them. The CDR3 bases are TGTGCCAGCAGTTTATCCCTACAGACCTCCTCCTACGAGCAGTACTTC. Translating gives CASSLSLQTSSYEQYF.

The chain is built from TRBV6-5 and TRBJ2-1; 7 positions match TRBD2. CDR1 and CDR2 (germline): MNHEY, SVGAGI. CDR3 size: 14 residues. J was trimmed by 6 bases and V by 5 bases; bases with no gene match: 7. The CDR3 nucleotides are TGTGCCAGCAGTCGAGAGGGACTAATCAATGAGCAGTTCTTC. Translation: CASSREGLINEQFF.

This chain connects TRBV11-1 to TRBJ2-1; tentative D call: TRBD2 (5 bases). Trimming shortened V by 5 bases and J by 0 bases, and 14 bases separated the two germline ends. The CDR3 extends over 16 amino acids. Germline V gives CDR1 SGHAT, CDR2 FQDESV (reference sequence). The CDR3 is CASSPRAESSYNEQFF. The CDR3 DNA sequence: TGTGCCAGCAGCCCCCGAGCGGAAAGCTCCTACAATGAGCAGTTCTTC.

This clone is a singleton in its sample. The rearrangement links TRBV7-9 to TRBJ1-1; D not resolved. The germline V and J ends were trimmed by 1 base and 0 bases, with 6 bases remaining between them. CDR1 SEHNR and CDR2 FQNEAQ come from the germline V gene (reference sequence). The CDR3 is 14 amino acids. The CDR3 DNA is TGTGCCAGCAGCTTAGAACAGATGAACACTGAAGCTTTCTTT. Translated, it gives CASSLEQMNTEAFF.

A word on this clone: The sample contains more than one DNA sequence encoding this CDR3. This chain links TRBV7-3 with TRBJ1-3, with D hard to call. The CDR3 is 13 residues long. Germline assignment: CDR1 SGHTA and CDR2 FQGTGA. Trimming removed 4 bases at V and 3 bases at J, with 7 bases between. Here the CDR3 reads CASSSGSGNTIYF. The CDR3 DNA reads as TGTGCCAGCAGCTCTGGTAGTGGAAACACCATATATTTT. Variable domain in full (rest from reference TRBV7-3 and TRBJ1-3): GAGVSQTPSNKVTEKGKYVELRCDPISGHTALYWYRQSLGQGPEFLIYFQGTGAADDSGLPNDRFFAVRPEGSVSTLKIQRTERGDSAVYLCASSSGSGNTIYFGEGSWLTVV.

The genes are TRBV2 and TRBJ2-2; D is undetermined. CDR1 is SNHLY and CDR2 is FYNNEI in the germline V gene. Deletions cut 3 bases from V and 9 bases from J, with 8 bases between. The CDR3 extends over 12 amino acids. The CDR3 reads CASSDAERELFF. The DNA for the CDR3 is TGTGCCAGCAGTGACGCCGAGCGGGAGCTGTTTTTT.

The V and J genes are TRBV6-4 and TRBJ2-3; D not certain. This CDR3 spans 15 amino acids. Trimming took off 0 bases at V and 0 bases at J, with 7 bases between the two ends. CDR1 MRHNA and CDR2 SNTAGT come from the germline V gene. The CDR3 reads CASSDSGLSTDTQYF. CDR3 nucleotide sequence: TGTGCCAGCAGTGACTCTGGGCTTAGCACAGATACGCAGTATTTT.

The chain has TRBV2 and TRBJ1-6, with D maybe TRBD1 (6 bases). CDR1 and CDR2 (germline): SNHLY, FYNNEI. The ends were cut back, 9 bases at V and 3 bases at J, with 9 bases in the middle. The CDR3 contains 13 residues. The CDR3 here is CARKDSYNSPLHF. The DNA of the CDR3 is TGTGCCAGAAAGGACAGCTATAATTCACCCCTCCACTTT.

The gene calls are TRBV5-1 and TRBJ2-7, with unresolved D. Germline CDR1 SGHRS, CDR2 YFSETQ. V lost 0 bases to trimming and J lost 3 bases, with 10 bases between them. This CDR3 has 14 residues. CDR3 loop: CASSLVSSLYEQYF. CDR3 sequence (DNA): TGCGCCAGCAGCTTGGTTTCCTCTCTCTACGAGCAGTACTTC.